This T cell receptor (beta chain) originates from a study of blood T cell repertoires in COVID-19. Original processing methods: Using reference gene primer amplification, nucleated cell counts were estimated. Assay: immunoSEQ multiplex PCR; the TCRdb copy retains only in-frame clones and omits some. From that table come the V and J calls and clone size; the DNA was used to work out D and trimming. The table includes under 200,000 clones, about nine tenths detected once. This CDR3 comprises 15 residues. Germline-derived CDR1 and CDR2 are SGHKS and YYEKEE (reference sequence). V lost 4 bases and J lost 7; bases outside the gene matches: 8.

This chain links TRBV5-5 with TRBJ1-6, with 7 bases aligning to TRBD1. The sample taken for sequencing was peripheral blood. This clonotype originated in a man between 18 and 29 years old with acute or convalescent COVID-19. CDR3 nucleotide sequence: TGTGCCAGCAGCCCCCTGGGACAGCTAAATTCACCCCTCCACTTT. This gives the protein CASSPLGQLNSPLHF.